These 8 T cell receptor beta chains came from one sample sequenced in a study of beta chain features in type 1 diabetes. All of the isolated RNA was reverse transcribed, so expressed TCRB transcripts were sequenced. Libraries were prepared by immunoSEQ multiplex PCR; TCRdb keeps only in-frame clonotypes and omits some of them. The sample has about 260,000 clones, 68% seen once; the top ten hold around 0.057%. Sequenced sample: naive CD4+ T cells from blood. The source is a man aged 25 to 40 in good health.

The rearrangement joins TRBV19 to TRBJ1-2; D is uncertain. V lost 5 bases and J 5 bases, leaving 6 bases between the germline ends. The CDR3 totals 11 residues. Germline-derived CDR1 and CDR2 are LNHDA and SQIVND (reference sequence). The CDR3 spells CASSGTYGYTF. The CDR3 DNA reads as TGTGCCAGTAGTGGAACTTATGGCTACACCTTC.

The chain recombines TRBV30 with TRBJ1-1; 7 bases are a match to TRBD1. From germline, CDR1 is GTSNPN and CDR2 SVGIG (reference sequence). This CDR3 region has 14 residues. The ends lost 2 bases at V and 7 bases at J; junction bases unmatched: 10. CDR3 sequence: CAWSFQTGKVEAFF. The DNA for the CDR3 is TGTGCCTGGAGTTTTCAGACAGGGAAAGTTGAAGCTTTCTTT.

This sequence joins TRBV7-2 and TRBJ2-5; D uncertain. Germline lookup yields CDR1 SGHTA and CDR2 FQGNSA. Trimming removed 1 base at V and 1 base at J, with 4 bases between. The CDR3 extends over 13 amino acids. The CDR3 DNA is TGTGCCAGCAGCTTAGGGCCCCAAGAGACCCAGTACTTC. Residues: CASSLGPQETQYF.

This chain uses TRBV29-1 with TRBJ2-7; 13 nucleotides align to TRBD2. The CDR3 runs 15 residues. Germline values: CDR1 SQVTM, CDR2 ANQGSEA. V shed 1 base and J 2 bases; nucleotides not matched to a gene: 2. CDR3 residues: CSVEVGTSGTYEQYF. In DNA, the CDR3 is TGCAGCGTTGAAGTCGGGACTAGCGGGACCTACGAGCAGTACTTC.

The gene calls are TRBV5-1 and TRBJ2-3, with D perhaps TRBD1 or TRBD2 (5 bases each). Germline assignment: CDR1 SGHRS and CDR2 YFSETQ. This CDR3 spans 14 amino acids. Deletions cut 0 bases from V and 2 bases from J, with 7 bases between. The CDR3 loop is CASSLEGPTDTQYF. The CDR3 region has the DNA TGCGCCAGCAGCTTGGAGGGACCCACAGATACGCAGTATTTT.

The genes are TRBV20-1 and TRBJ2-7; D gene unclear. This CDR3 is 11 amino acids long. Between the trimmed V and J ends, which lost 2 bases and 8 bases, there was a span of 10 bases. From germline, CDR1 is DFQATT and CDR2 SNEGSKA (reference sequence). The CDR3 reads CSARMPPKQYF. For the CDR3, the DNA is TGCAGTGCTAGAATGCCACCGAAGCAGTACTTC.

This chain joins TRBV7-2 and TRBJ1-1; D not certain. Germline CDR1 SGHTA, CDR2 FQGNSA. V was shortened by 3 bases and J by 1 base, with 6 bases between the two germline ends. The CDR3 has 13 amino acids. CDR3: CASSFGRNTEAFF. CDR3 in DNA: TGTGCCAGCAGCTTTGGCAGGAACACTGAAGCTTTCTTT.

This chain joins TRBV7-9 and TRBJ2-5; perhaps TRBD2 as D (5 bases). The CDR3 loop spans 12 amino acids. Trimming removed 11 bases from V and 9 bases from J, with 19 bases in between. Germline assignment: CDR1 SEHNR and CDR2 FQNEAQ (reference sequence). CDR3 nucleotides: TGTGCCTGCTCCGACGGGGATAAGGCCCAGTACTTC. Translation: CACSDGDKAQYF.